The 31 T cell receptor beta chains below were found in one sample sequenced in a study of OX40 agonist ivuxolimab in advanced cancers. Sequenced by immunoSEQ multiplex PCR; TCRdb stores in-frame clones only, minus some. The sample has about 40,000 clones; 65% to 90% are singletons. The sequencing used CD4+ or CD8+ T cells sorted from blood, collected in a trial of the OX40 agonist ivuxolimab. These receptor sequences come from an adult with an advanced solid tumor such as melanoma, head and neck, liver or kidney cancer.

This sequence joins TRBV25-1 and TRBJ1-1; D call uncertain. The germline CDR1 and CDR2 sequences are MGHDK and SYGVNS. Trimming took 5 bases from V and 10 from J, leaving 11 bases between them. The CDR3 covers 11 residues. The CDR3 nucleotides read TGTGCCAGCAGTAGCAGTCTCGGAGCTTTCTTT. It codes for CASSSSLGAFF.

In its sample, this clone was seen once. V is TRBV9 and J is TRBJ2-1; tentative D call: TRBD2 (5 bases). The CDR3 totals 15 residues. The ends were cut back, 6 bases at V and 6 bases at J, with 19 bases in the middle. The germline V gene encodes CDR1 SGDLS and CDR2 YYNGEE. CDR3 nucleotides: TGTGCCAGCACCCGAGCCGGGGAACGAATCAATGAGCAGTTCTTC. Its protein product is CASTRAGERINEQFF.

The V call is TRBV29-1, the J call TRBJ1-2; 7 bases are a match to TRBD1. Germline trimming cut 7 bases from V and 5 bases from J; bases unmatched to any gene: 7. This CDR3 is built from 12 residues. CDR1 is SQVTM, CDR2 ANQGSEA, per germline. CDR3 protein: CSAMGQLYGYTF. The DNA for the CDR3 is TGCAGCGCCATGGGACAGTTGTATGGCTACACCTTC.

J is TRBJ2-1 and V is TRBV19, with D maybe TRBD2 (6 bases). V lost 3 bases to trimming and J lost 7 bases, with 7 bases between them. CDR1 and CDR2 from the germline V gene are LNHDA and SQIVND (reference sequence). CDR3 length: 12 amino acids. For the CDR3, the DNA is TGTGCCAGTAGTATCGGGGGAAATGAGCAGTTCTTC. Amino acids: CASSIGGNEQFF.

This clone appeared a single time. The CDR3 region has the DNA TGTGCCAGCAGCCGCATCTACAGCGATTCTGGGGCCAACGTCCTGACTTTC. Its translation is CASSRIYSDSGANVLTF. The chain employs TRBV7-9 and TRBJ2-6; D is unclear. V was cut by 5 bases and J by 1 base, with 15 bases left in between. This CDR3 has 17 residues. Germline V gives CDR1 SEHNR, CDR2 FQNEAQ (reference sequence).

The CDR3 loop reads CAWSSEGTAYSNQPQHF. Written as DNA, the CDR3 is TGTGCCTGGAGTTCAGAGGGGACAGCATATAGCAATCAGCCCCAGCATTTT. The J gene is TRBJ1-5, the V gene TRBV30; 7 bases map to TRBD1. Trimming cost V 2 bases and J 0 bases; bases outside gene matches: 10. Germline CDR1 is GTSNPN and CDR2 is SVGIG (reference sequence). This CDR3 comprises 17 residues.

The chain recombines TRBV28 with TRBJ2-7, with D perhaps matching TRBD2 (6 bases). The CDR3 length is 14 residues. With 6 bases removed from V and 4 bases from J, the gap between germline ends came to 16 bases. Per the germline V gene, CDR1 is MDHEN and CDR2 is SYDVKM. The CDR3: CASSLGLALYEQYF. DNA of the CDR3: TGTGCCAGCAGCCTGGGACTCGCTTTATACGAGCAGTACTTC.

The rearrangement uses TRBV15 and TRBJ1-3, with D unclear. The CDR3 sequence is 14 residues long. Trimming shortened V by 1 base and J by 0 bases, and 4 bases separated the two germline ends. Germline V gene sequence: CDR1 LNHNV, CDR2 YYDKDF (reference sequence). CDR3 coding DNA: TGTGCCACCAGCAGAGGAGGCTCTGGAAACACCATATATTTT. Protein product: CATSRGGSGNTIYF. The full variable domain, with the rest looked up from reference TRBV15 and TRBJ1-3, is DAMVIQNPRYQVTQFGKPVTLSCSQTLNHNVMYWYQQKSSQAPKLLFHYYDKDFNNEADTPDNFQSRRPNTSFCFLDIRSPGLGDTAMYLCATSRGGSGNTIYFGEGSWLTVV.

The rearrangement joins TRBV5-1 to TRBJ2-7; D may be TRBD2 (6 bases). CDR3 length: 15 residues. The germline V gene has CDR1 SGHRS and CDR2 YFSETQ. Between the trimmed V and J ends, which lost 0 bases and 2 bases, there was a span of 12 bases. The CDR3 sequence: CASSLGLSGTYEQYF. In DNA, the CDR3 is TGCGCCAGCAGCTTGGGACTTAGCGGCACCTACGAGCAGTACTTC.

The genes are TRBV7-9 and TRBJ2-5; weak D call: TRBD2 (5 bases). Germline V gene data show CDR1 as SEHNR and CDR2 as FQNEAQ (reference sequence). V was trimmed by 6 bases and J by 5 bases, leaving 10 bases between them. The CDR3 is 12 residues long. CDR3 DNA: TGTGCCAGCAGGGGGAGTATGGAGACCCAGTACTTC. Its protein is CASRGSMETQYF.

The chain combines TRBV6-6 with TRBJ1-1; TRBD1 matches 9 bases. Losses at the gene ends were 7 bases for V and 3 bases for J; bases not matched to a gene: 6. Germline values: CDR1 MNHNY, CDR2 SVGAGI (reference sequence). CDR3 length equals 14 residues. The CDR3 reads CASITGGGDTEAFF. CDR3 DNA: TGTGCCAGCATCACAGGGGGCGGGGACACTGAAGCTTTCTTT.

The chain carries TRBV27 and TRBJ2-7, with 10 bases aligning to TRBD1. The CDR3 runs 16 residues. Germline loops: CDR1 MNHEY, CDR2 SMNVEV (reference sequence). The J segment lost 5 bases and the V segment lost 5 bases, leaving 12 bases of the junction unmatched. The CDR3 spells CASSPLPGQGSHEQYF. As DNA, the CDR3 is TGTGCCAGCAGTCCCCTGCCGGGACAGGGGTCCCACGAGCAGTACTTC.

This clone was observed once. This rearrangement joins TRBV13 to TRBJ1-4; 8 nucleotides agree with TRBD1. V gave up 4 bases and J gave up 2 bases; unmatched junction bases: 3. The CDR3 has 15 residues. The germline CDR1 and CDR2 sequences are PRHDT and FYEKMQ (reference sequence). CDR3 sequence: CASSYQGATNEKLFF. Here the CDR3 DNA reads TGTGCCAGCAGCTACCAGGGGGCGACTAATGAAAAACTGTTTTTT.

CDR3 sequence reads: CASSEEEGQSYEQYF. For the CDR3, the DNA is TGTGCCAGCAGTGAAGAGGAGGGGCAGTCCTACGAGCAGTACTTC. The chain joins TRBV6-1 to TRBJ2-7; D may be TRBD2 (6 bases). There are 15 residues in the CDR3. V was cut by 1 base and J by 1 base, with 11 bases left in between. CDR1 is MNHNS and CDR2 is SASEGT in the germline V gene.

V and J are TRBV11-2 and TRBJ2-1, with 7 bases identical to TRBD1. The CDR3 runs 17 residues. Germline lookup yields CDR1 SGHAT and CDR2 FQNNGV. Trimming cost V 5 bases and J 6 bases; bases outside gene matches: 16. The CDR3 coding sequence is TGTGCCAGCAGCCCCGGCCCAACTCGACAGGGAGTCAATGAGCAGTTCTTC. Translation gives CASSPGPTRQGVNEQFF.

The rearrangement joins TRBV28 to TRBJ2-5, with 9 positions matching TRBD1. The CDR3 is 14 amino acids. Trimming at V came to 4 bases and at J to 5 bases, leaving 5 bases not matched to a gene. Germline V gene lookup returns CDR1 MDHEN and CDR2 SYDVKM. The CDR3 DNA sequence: TGTGCCAGCAGTTCTACAGGGGGCTTCGAGACCCAGTACTTC. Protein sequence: CASSSTGGFETQYF.

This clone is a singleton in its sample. CDR3 DNA sequence: TGTGCCAGCAGCTCGGGGGGACAGGCCAAAAACATTCAGTACTTC. This gives the protein CASSSGGQAKNIQYF. The J gene is TRBJ2-4, the V gene TRBV13; TRBD1 or TRBD2 may be the D gene (7 bases each). The CDR3 totals 15 residues. V was clipped by 4 bases and J by 1 base, with 11 bases between them. Per the germline V gene, CDR1 is PRHDT and CDR2 is FYEKMQ (reference sequence).

CDR3 sequence (DNA): TGTGCCAGCAGCACGGGACAGGGTAGCACCGGGGAGCTGTTTTTT. The encoded protein is CASSTGQGSTGELFF. The V call is TRBV7-9, the J call TRBJ2-2; 9 bases match TRBD1. This CDR3 has 15 amino acids. The germline CDR1 and CDR2 sequences are SEHNR and FQNEAQ (reference sequence). The J segment lost 4 bases and the V segment lost 5 bases, leaving 5 bases of the junction unmatched.

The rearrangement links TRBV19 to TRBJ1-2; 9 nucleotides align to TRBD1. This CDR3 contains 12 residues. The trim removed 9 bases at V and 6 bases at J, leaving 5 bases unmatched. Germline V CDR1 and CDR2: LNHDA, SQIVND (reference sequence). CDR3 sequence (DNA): TGTGCCAGCGTTACAGGGGGCAATGGCTACACCTTC. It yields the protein CASVTGGNGYTF.

As DNA, the CDR3 is TGCAGTGCGGCCTACGAGCAGTACTTC. This sequence encodes CSAAYEQYF. The chain recombines TRBV20-1 with TRBJ2-7; D gene ambiguous. The CDR3 length is 9 residues. In germline, CDR1 is DFQATT, CDR2 SNEGSKA (reference sequence). The germline V and J ends were trimmed by 6 bases and 2 bases, with 2 bases remaining between them.

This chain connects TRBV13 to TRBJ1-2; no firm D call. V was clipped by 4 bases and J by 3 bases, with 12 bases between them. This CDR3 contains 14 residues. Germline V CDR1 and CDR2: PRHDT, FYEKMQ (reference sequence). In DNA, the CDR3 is TGTGCCAGCAGCTCCATAGACGGATACTATGGCTACACCTTC. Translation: CASSSIDGYYGYTF.

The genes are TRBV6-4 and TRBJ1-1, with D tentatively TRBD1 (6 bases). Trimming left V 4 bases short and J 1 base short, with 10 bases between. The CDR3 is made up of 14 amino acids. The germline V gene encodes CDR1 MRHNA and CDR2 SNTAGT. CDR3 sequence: CASSAEGGNTEAFF. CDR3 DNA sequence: TGTGCCAGCAGTGCTGAGGGGGGGAACACTGAAGCTTTCTTT.

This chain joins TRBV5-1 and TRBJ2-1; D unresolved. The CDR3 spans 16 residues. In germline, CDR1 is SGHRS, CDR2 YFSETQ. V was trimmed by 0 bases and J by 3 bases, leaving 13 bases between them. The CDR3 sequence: CASSLGGRPDYNEQFF. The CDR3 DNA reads TGCGCCAGCAGCTTGGGTGGTAGGCCCGACTACAATGAGCAGTTCTTC. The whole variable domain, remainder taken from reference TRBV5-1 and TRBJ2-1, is KAGVTQTPRYLIKTRGQQVTLSCSPISGHRSVSWYQQTPGQGLQFLFEYFSETQRNKGNFPGRFSGRQFSNSRSEMNVSTLELGDSALYLCASSLGGRPDYNEQFFGPGTRLTVL.

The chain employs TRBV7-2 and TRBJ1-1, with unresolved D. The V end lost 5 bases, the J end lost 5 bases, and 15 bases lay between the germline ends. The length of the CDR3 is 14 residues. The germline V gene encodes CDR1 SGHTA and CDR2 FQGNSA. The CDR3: CASSPDANPTEAFF. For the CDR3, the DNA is TGTGCCAGCAGCCCAGACGCAAACCCTACTGAAGCTTTCTTT.

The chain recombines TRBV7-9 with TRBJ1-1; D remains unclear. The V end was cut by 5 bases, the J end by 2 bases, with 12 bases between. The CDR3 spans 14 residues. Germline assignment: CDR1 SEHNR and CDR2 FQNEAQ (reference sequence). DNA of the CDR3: TGTGCCAGCAGCCGAGAAAACACCAACACTGAAGCTTTCTTT. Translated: CASSRENTNTEAFF. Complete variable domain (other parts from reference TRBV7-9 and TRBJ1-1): DTGVSQNPRHKITKRGQNVTFRCDPISEHNRLYWYRQTLGQGPEFLTYFQNEAQLEKSRLLSDRFSAERPKGSFSTLEIQRTEQGDSAMYLCASSRENTNTEAFFGQGTRLTVV.

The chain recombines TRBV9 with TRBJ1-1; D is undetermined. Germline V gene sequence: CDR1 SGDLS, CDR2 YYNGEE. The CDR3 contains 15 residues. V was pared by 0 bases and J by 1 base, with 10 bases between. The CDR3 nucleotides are TGTGCCAGCAGCGTAGTAGGTGGGGAGAACACTGAAGCTTTCTTT. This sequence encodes CASSVVGGENTEAFF.

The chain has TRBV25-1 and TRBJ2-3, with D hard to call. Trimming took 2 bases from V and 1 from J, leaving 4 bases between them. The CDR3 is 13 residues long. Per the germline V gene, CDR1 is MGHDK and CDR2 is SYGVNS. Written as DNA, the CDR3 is TGTGCCAGCAGTGAACAACGCACAGATACGCAGTATTTT. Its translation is CASSEQRTDTQYF. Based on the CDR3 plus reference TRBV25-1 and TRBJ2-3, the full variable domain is EADIYQTPRYLVIGTGKKITLECSQTMGHDKMYWYQQDPGMELHLIHYSYGVNSTEKGDLSSESTVSRIRTEHFPLTLESARPSHTSQYLCASSEQRTDTQYFGPGTRLTVL.

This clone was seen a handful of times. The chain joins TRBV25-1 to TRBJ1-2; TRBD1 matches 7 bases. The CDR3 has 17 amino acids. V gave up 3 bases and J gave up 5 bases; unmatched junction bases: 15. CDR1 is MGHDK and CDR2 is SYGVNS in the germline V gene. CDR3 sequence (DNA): TGTGCCAGCAGTGATAGCGGATCCGGGACAGCGATATATGGCTACACCTTC. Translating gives CASSDSGSGTAIYGYTF.

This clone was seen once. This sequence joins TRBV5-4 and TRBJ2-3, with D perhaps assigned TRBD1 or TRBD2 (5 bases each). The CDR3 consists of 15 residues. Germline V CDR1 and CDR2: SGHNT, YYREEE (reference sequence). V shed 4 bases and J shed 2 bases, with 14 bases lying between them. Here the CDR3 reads CASSVGVGYTDTQYF. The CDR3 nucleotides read TGTGCCAGCAGCGTGGGGGTGGGGTACACAGATACGCAGTATTTT.

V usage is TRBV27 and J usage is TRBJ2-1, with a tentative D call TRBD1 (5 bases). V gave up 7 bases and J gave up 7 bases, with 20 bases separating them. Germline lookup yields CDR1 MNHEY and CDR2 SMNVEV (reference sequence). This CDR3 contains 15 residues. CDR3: CASNPTAPSSNEQFF. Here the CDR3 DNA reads TGTGCCAGCAACCCGACAGCCCCTTCTTCGAATGAGCAGTTCTTC.

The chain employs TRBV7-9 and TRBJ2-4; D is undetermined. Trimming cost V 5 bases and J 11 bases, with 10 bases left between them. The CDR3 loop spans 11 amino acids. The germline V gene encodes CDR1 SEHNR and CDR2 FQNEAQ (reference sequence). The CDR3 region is CASSPDEVQYF. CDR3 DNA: TGTGCCAGCAGCCCCGACGAGGTTCAGTACTTC.